This TCR beta chain was identified during a study of cytomegalovirus exposure and HLA in healthy donors. The donors were part of the approximately 120-subject validation cohort, which stood apart from the approximately 670-subject first cohort. TCRdb keeps only in-frame clones here, not all; method: immunoSEQ multiplex PCR. This table holds under 150,000 clones, 85% to 90% found once. V was cut by 5 bases and J by 7 bases, with 18 bases left in between. The CDR3 length is 14 residues. The germline V gene encodes CDR1 SGHNT and CDR2 YENEEA. Sequenced: PBMCs. The chain recombines TRBV11-3 with TRBJ2-7; the D gene is possibly TRBD1 (6 bases). The sequence was collected from a man aged 18 to 30 in good health and CMV-seropositive. The CDR3 loop reads CASSGPGTPWEQYF. As DNA, the CDR3 is TGTGCCAGCAGCGGCCCAGGGACACCCTGGGAGCAGTACTTC.